Given below is one TCR beta chain in context. Its antigen is not identified. CDR1 and CDR2 from the germline V gene are SEHNR and FQNEAQ (reference sequence). The V gene lost 3 bases and the J gene lost 3 bases, with 8 bases spanning the gap. The CDR3 runs 14 residues. These data belong to a study of cytomegalovirus exposure and HLA in healthy donors. Generated by immunoSEQ multiplex PCR, the TCRdb table keeps only in-frame clones and is missing some. The repertoire holds 150,000 to 200,000 clones, with 80% to 85% as singletons. The study, taken as a whole, reports: CMV antigen specificity of a few CMV-associated chains was confirmed in vitro. Reports showed the classifier diagnosing cytomegalovirus status with high specificity and sensitivity.

V gene TRBV7-9 combines with J gene TRBJ1-4, with D possibly matching TRBD1 (5 bases). The sequence derives from a woman in her twenties or thirties in good health and CMV-seronegative. The sequenced sample consisted of PBMCs. CDR3 nucleotide sequence: TGTGCCAGCAGCTTGGGGCAGCCTAATGAAAAACTGTTTTTT. Amino acids: CASSLGQPNEKLFF.